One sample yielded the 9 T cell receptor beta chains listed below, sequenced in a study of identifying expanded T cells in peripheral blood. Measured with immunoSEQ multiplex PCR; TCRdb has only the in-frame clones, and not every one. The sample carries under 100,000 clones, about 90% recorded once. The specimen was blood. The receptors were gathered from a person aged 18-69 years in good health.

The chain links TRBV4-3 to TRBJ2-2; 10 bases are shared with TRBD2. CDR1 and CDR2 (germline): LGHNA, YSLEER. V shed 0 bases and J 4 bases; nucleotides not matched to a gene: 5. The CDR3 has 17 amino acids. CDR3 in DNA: TGCGCCAGCAGCCAAGATAGGCTAGCGGGAGTCACCGGGGAGCTGTTTTTT. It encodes CASSQDRLAGVTGELFF.

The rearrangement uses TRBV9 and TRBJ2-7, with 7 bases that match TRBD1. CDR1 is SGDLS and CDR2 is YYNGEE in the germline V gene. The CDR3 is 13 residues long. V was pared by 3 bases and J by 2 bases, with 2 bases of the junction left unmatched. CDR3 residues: CASSAGTAYEQYF. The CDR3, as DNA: TGTGCCAGCAGCGCCGGGACAGCCTACGAGCAGTACTTC. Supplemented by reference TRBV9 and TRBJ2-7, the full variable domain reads DSGVTQTPKHLITATGQRVTLRCSPRSGDLSVYWYQQSLDQGLQFLIQYYNGEERAKGNILERFSAQQFPDLHSELNLSSLELGDSALYFCASSAGTAYEQYFGPGTRLTVT.

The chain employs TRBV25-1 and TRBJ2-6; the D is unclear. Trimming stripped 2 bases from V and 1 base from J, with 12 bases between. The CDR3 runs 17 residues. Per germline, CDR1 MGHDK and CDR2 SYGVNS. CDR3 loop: CASSEHGAKSGANVLTF. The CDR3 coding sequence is TGTGCCAGCAGTGAACACGGAGCTAAGTCTGGGGCCAACGTCCTGACTTTC.

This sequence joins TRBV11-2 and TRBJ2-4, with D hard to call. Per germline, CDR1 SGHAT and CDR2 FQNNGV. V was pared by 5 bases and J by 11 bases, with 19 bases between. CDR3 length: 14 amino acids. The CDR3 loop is CASSPAGWGGVQYF. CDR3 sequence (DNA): TGTGCCAGCAGCCCTGCCGGGTGGGGTGGGGTTCAGTACTTC.

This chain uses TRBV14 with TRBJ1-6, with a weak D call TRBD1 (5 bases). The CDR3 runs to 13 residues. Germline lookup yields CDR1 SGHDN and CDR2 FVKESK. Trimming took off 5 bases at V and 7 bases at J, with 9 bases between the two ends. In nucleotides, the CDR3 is TGTGCCAGCAGCTTGGGGGGGAATTCACCCCTCCACTTT. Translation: CASSLGGNSPLHF.

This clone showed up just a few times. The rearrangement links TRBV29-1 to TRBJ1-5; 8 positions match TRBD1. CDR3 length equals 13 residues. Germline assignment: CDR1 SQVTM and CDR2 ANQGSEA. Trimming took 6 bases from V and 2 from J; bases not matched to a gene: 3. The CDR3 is CSVGQGGNQPQHF. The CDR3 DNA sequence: TGCAGCGTCGGACAGGGTGGCAATCAGCCCCAGCATTTT.

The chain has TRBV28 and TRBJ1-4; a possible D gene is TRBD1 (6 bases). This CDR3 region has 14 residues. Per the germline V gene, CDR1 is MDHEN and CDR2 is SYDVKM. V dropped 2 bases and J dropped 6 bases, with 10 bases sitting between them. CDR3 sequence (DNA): TGTGCCAGCAGTTTACCGGGGGGCGATGAAAAACTGTTTTTT. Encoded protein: CASSLPGGDEKLFF.

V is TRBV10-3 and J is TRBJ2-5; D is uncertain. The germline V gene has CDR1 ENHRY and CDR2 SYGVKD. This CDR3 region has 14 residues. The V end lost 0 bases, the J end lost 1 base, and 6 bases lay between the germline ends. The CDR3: CAISESIAQETQYF. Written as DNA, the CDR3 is TGTGCCATCAGTGAGTCGATCGCCCAAGAGACCCAGTACTTC.

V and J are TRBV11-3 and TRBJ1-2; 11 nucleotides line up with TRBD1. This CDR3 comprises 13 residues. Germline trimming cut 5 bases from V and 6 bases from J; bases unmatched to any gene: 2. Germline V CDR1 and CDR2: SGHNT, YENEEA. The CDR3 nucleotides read TGTGCCAGCAGCCCGGACAGGGGGCATGGCTACACCTTC. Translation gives CASSPDRGHGYTF.